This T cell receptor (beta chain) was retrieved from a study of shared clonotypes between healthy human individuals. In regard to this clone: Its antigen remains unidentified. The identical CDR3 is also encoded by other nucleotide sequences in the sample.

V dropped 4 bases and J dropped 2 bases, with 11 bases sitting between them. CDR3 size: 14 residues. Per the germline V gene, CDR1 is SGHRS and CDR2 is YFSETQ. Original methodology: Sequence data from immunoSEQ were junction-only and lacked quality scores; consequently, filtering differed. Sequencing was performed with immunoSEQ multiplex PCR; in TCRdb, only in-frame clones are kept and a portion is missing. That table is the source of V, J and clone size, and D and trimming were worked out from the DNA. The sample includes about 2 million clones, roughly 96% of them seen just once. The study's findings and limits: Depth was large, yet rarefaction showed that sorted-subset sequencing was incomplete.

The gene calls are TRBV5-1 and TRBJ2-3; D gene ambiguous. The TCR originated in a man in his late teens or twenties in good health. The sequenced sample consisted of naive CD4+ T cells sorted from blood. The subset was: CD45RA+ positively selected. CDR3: CASSAGPSTDTQYF. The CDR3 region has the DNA TGCGCCAGCAGCGCAGGACCCTCCACAGATACGCAGTATTTT.